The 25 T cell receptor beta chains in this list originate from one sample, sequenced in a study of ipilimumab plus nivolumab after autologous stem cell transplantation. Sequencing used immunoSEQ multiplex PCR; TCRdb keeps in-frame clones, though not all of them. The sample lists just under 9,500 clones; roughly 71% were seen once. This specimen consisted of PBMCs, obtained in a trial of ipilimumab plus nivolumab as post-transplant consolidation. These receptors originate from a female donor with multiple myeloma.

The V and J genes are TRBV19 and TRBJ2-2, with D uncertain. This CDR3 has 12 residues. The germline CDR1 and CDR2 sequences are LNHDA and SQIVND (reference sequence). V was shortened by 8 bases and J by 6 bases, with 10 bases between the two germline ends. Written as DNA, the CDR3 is TGTGCCAGTGGAGCTCCGGCCGGGGAGCTGTTTTTT. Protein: CASGAPAGELFF.

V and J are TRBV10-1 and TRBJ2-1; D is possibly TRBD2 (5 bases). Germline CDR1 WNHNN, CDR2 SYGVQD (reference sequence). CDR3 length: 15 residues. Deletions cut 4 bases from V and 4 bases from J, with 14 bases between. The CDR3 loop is CASSGSRGPYNEQFF. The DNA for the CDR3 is TGCGCCAGCAGTGGGTCCCGCGGGCCTTACAATGAGCAGTTCTTC.

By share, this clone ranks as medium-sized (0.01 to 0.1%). CDR3 nucleotide sequence: TGTGCCAGCTGGACGTCTACTGGAAACACCATATATTTT. Protein sequence: CASWTSTGNTIYF. The chain combines TRBV6-1 with TRBJ1-3; no definite D call. The germline gives CDR1 MNHNS, CDR2 SASEGT. V was shortened by 8 bases and J by 2 bases, with 10 bases between the two germline ends. CDR3 length: 13 residues.

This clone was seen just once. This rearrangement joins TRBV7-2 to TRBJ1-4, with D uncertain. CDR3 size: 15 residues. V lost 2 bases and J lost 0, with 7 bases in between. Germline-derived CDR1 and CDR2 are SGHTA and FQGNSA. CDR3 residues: CASSLNGATNEKLFF. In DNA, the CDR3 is TGTGCCAGCAGCTTAAACGGTGCAACTAATGAAAAACTGTTTTTT.

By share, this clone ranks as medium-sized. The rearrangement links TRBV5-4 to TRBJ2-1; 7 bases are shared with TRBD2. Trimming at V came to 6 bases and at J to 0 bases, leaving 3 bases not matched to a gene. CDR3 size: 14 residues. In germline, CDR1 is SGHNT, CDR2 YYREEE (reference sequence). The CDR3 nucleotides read TGTGCCAGCACTCGGGAGGCCTCCTACAATGAGCAGTTCTTC. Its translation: CASTREASYNEQFF.

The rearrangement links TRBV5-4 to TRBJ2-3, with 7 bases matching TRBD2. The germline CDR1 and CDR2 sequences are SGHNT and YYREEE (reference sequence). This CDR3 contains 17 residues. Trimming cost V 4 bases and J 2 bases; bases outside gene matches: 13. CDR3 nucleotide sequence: TGTGCCAGCAGCGCCACCCCCGGACTAGGATCCACAGATACGCAGTATTTT. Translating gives CASSATPGLGSTDTQYF.

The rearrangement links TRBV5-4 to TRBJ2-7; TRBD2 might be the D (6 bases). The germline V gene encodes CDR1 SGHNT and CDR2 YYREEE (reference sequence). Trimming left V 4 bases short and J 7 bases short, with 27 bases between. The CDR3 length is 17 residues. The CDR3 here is CASSHPSPGGPGREQYF. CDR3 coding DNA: TGTGCCAGCAGCCATCCTTCCCCTGGAGGCCCTGGGAGGGAGCAGTACTTC. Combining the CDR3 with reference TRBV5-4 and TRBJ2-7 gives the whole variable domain ETGVTQSPTHLIKTRGQQVTLRCSSQSGHNTVSWYQQALGQGPQFIFQYYREEENGRGNFPPRFSGLQFPNYSSELNVNALELDDSALYLCASSHPSPGGPGREQYFGPGTRLTVT.

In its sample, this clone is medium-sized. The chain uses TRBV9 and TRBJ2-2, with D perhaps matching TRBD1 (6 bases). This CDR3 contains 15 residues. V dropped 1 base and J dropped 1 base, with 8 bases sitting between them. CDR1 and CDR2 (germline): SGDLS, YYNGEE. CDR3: CASSVRTENTGELFF. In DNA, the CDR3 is TGTGCCAGCAGCGTAAGGACAGAGAACACCGGGGAGCTGTTTTTT. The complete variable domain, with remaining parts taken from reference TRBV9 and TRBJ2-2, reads DSGVTQTPKHLITATGQRVTLRCSPRSGDLSVYWYQQSLDQGLQFLIQYYNGEERAKGNILERFSAQQFPDLHSELNLSSLELGDSALYFCASSVRTENTGELFFGEGSRLTVL.

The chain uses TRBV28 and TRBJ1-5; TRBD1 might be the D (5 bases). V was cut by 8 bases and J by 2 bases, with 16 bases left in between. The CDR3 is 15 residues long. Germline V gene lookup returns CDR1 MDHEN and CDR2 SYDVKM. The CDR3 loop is CASGSGGNGNQPQHF. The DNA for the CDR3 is TGTGCCAGCGGGTCCGGGGGGAACGGCAATCAGCCCCAGCATTTT.

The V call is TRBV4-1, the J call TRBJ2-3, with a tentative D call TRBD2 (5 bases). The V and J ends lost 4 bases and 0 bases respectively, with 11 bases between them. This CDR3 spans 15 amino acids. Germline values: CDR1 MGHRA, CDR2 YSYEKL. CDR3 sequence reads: CASSLTRASTDTQYF. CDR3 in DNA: TGCGCCAGCAGCCTTACTAGGGCGAGCACAGATACGCAGTATTTT.

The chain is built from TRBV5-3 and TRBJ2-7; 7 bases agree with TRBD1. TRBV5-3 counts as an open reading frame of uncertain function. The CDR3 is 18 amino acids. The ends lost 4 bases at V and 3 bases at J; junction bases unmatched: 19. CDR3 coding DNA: TGTGCCAGAAGCCTAGTCCTAGAACAGGGGAAGAGAGACTACGAGCAGTACTTC. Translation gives CARSLVLEQGKRDYEQYF.

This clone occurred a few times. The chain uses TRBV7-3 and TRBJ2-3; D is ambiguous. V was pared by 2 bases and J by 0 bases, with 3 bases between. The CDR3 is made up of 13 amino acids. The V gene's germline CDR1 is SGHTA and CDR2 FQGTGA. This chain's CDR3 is CASSLGSTDTQYF. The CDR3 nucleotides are TGTGCCAGCAGCTTAGGGAGCACAGATACGCAGTATTTT.

This chain's CDR3 is CASLRQGSYEQYF. The CDR3 nucleotides are TGTGCCAGCCTCAGACAGGGGTCCTACGAGCAGTACTTC. The rearrangement joins TRBV28 to TRBJ2-7; 8 bases fit TRBD1. CDR3 length: 13 residues. The germline gives CDR1 MDHEN, CDR2 SYDVKM. The V segment lost 8 bases and the J segment 1 base; nucleotides outside the gene matches: 4.

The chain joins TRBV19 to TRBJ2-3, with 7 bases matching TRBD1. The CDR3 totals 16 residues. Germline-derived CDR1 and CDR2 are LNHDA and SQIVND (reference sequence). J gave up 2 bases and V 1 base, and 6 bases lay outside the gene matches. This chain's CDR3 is CASSIGQGVTTDTQYF. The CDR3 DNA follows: TGTGCCAGTAGTATAGGACAGGGTGTGACCACAGATACGCAGTATTTT.

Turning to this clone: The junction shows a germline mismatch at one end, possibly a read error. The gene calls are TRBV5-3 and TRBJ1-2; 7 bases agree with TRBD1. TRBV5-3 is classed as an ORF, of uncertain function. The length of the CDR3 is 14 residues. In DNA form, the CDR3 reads TGTGCCAGCAGCTTGTTACAGGGGAACTATGGCTACACCTTC. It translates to CASSLLQGNYGYTF.

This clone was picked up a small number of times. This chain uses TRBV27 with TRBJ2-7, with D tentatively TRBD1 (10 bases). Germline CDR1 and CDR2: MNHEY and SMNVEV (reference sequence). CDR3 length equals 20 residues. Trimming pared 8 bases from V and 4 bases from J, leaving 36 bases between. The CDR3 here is CASPPLGQGRTSAVVYEQYF. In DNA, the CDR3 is TGTGCCAGCCCCCCCCTGGGACAGGGGCGGACTAGCGCGGTTGTTTACGAGCAGTACTTC.

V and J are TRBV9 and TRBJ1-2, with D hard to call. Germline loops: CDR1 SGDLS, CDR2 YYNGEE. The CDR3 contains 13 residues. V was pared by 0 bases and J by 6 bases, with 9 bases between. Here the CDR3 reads CASSVGQKNGYTF. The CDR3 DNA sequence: TGTGCCAGCAGCGTAGGGCAGAAGAATGGCTACACCTTC.

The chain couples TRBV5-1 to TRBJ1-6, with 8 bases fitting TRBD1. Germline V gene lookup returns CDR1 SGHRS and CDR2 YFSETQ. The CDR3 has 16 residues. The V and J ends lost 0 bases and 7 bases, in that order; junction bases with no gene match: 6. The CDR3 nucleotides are TGCGCCAGCAGCTTGGGAACAGGGGGAAAGAATTCACCCCTCCACTTT. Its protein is CASSLGTGGKNSPLHF.

CDR3 protein: CASSVGVSRQGYTGELFF. The CDR3 bases are TGTGCCAGCAGCGTAGGCGTTTCGAGACAGGGATACACCGGGGAGCTGTTTTTT. This chain links TRBV9 with TRBJ2-2; TRBD1 aligns across 7 bases. CDR1 SGDLS and CDR2 YYNGEE come from the germline V gene. The CDR3 loop spans 18 amino acids. J was trimmed by 3 bases and V by 0 bases; bases with no gene match: 11.

As DNA, the CDR3 is TGTGCCAGCAGTTACGAGGCACCAGCGGGAGGGGATGAGCAGTTCTTC. Protein: CASSYEAPAGGDEQFF. The rearrangement uses TRBV6-5 and TRBJ2-1, with 10 bases lining up with TRBD2. This CDR3 is 16 amino acids long. CDR1 and CDR2 from the germline V gene are MNHEY and SVGAGI. V lost 2 bases to trimming and J lost 8 bases; unmatched junction nucleotides: 9.

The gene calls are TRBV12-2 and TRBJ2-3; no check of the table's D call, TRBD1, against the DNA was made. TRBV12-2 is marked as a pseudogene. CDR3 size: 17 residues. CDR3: CASRLALGRGFFCTQYF. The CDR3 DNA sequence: TGTGCAAGTCGCTTAGCGCTTGGCAGGGGCTTTTTCTGTACGCAGTATTTT.

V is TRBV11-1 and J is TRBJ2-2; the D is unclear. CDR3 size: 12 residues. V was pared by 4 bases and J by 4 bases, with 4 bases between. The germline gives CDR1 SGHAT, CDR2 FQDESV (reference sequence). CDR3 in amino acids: CASSYLTGELFF. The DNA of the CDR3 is TGTGCCAGCAGCTACCTCACCGGGGAGCTGTTTTTT.

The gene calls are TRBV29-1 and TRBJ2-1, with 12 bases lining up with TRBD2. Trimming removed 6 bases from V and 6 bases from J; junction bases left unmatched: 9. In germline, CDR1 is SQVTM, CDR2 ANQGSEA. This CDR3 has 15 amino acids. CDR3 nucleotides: TGCAGCGTCGCAGGGACTAGCGGGTTCGCCAATGAGCAGTTCTTC. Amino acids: CSVAGTSGFANEQFF.

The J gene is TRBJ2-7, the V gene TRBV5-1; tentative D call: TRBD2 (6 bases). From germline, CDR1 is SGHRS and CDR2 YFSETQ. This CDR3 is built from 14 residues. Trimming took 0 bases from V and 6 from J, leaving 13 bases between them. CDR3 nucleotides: TGCGCCAGCAGCTTGGATCCGGAGGGGTTCGAGCAGTACTTC. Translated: CASSLDPEGFEQYF.

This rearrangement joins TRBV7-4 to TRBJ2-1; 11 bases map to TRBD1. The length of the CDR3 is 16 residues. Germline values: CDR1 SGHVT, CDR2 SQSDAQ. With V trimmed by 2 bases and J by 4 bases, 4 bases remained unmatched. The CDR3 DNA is TGTGCCAGCAGCTTACGGGACAGGGGGATTTACAATGAGCAGTTCTTC. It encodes CASSLRDRGIYNEQFF.